A single sample is the source of the 32 T cell receptor beta chains below, sequenced in a study of blood T cell repertoires in COVID-19. The data were produced by immunoSEQ multiplex PCR, yet TCRdb's version contains in-frame clones alone and is incomplete. This table has a few hundred thousand clones, roughly 81% appearing once. What was sequenced was PBMCs or T cells enriched from blood (not recorded which). The receptors here all came from a woman between 50 and 59 years old who had been exposed to COVID-19.

The J gene is TRBJ1-1, the V gene TRBV10-2; D unclear. V lost 0 bases and J lost 3, with 5 bases in between. This CDR3 comprises 13 residues. The germline V gene has CDR1 WSHSY and CDR2 SAAADI. The CDR3 loop reads CASSESMYTEAFF. CDR3 sequence (DNA): TGCGCCAGCAGTGAGTCCATGTACACTGAAGCTTTCTTT.

The chain joins TRBV2 to TRBJ2-7; D is undetermined. V lost 6 bases and J lost 7, with 19 bases in between. This CDR3 is built from 14 residues. Per the germline V gene, CDR1 is SNHLY and CDR2 is FYNNEI. This chain's CDR3 is CASSSLTDSGEQYF. The CDR3 region has the DNA TGTGCCAGCAGCTCCCTGACCGACTCTGGAGAGCAGTACTTC. Drawing the rest from reference TRBV2 and TRBJ2-7, the complete variable domain is EPEVTQTPSHQVTQMGQEVILRCVPISNHLYFYWYRQILGQKVEFLVSFYNNEISEKSEIFDDQFSVERPDGSNFTLKIRSTKLEDSAMYFCASSSLTDSGEQYFGPGTRLTVT.

This sequence joins TRBV5-8 and TRBJ1-2, with 7 positions matching TRBD1. V was clipped by 0 bases and J by 5 bases; unmatched bases: 10. The CDR3 is made up of 16 amino acids. CDR1 and CDR2 (germline): SGHTS, YDEGEE. The CDR3 sequence is CASSLAGGQKVYGYTF. The CDR3 DNA sequence: TGTGCCAGCAGCTTGGCCGGGGGACAGAAAGTATATGGCTACACCTTC. The variable domain in full, with the rest retrieved from reference TRBV5-8 and TRBJ1-2, is EAGVTQSPTHLIKTRGQQATLRCSPISGHTSVYWYQQALGLGLQFLLWYDEGEERNRGNFPPRFSGRQFPNYSSELNVNALELEDSALYLCASSLAGGQKVYGYTFGSGTRLTVV.

V usage is TRBV7-8 and J usage is TRBJ2-1, with 8 bases fitting TRBD2. V shed 5 bases and J 10 bases; nucleotides not matched to a gene: 7. Germline-derived CDR1 and CDR2 are SGHVS and FQNEAQ. The CDR3 has 13 residues. The CDR3, as DNA: TGTGCCAGCAGCGCCGGGGGGGCAGGGGAGCAGTTCTTC. Its translation: CASSAGGAGEQFF.

This sequence joins TRBV2 and TRBJ1-3; D gene ambiguous. The CDR3 sequence is 16 residues long. Germline loops: CDR1 SNHLY, CDR2 FYNNEI. V was pared by 6 bases and J by 0 bases, with 15 bases between. The CDR3 nucleotides are TGTGCCAGCAGAGCCGATTCCCGAAACTCTGGAAACACCATATATTTT. Its protein is CASRADSRNSGNTIYF.

The V gene is TRBV5-4, the J gene TRBJ1-1, with TRBD1 identical over 9 bases. Germline V CDR1 and CDR2: SGHNT, YYREEE (reference sequence). V lost 4 bases to trimming and J lost 11 bases; unmatched junction nucleotides: 6. The CDR3 runs to 12 residues. CDR3 nucleotides: TGTGCCAGCAGCAGGGACAGGGCCTGGGCTTTCTTT. This gives the protein CASSRDRAWAFF.

This rearrangement joins TRBV27 to TRBJ1-5; D not certain. Germline CDR1 MNHEY, CDR2 SMNVEV (reference sequence). With 2 bases removed from V and 7 bases from J, the gap between germline ends came to 12 bases. The CDR3 is 14 amino acids. CDR3 in DNA: TGTGCCAGCAGTTTAGTGCCGCGGGCACAGCCCCAGCATTTT. Translating gives CASSLVPRAQPQHF.

The rearrangement links TRBV9 to TRBJ2-1; D possibly corresponds to TRBD2 (7 bases). There are 17 residues in the CDR3. Looked up from germline, CDR1 is SGDLS and CDR2 is YYNGEE. The V end lost 2 bases, the J end lost 2 bases, and 17 bases lay between the germline ends. In DNA, the CDR3 is TGTGCCAGCAGCGTTCTAGGGGGGGGGCCCACCTACAATGAGCAGTTCTTC. Translated, it gives CASSVLGGGPTYNEQFF.

The J gene is TRBJ1-4, the V gene TRBV5-4, with TRBD1 identical over 10 bases. The CDR3 length is 18 residues. From germline, CDR1 is SGHNT and CDR2 YYREEE (reference sequence). With V trimmed by 4 bases and J by 0 bases, 9 bases remained unmatched. CDR3 coding DNA: TGTGCCAGCAGCCCGGGACAGGGGTCCCGCGCAACTAATGAAAAACTGTTTTTT. Amino acid sequence: CASSPGQGSRATNEKLFF.

The rearrangement joins TRBV5-4 to TRBJ1-2; the D is unclear. Germline V gene lookup returns CDR1 SGHNT and CDR2 YYREEE (reference sequence). The CDR3 spans 17 residues. The germline V and J ends were trimmed by 3 bases and 4 bases, with 22 bases remaining between them. CDR3 in amino acids: CASSSPTDTRAGYGYTF. CDR3 nucleotides: TGTGCCAGCAGCTCCCCAACGGATACTCGCGCGGGCTATGGCTACACCTTC. The full variable domain, rest sourced from reference TRBV5-4 and TRBJ1-2, is ETGVTQSPTHLIKTRGQQVTLRCSSQSGHNTVSWYQQALGQGPQFIFQYYREEENGRGNFPPRFSGLQFPNYSSELNVNALELDDSALYLCASSSPTDTRAGYGYTFGSGTRLTVV.

The V gene is TRBV7-8, the J gene TRBJ2-5; 9 bases match TRBD1. V was clipped by 1 base and J by 9 bases; unmatched bases: 0. Germline V lookup: CDR1 SGHVS, CDR2 FQNEAQ. The CDR3 is made up of 12 amino acids. The CDR3 reads CASSLGQGAQYF. The DNA for the CDR3 is TGTGCCAGCAGCTTAGGACAGGGGGCCCAGTACTTC. The full variable domain, completed using reference TRBV7-8 and TRBJ2-5, is GAGVSQSPRYKVAKRGQDVALRCDPISGHVSLFWYQQALGQGPEFLTYFQNEAQLDKSGLPSDRFFAERPEGSVSTLKIQRTQQEDSAVYLCASSLGQGAQYFGPGTRLLVL.

The DNA of the CDR3 is TGTGCCAGCAGCTTGATAGGACAGGGAGGGATAGGCTACACCTTC. Translating gives CASSLIGQGGIGYTF. The chain combines TRBV5-4 with TRBJ1-2, with 8 bases lining up with TRBD1. CDR3 size: 15 residues. Unmatched junction bases numbered 10, after V lost 1 base and J lost 8 bases. Germline values: CDR1 SGHNT, CDR2 YYREEE (reference sequence).

This chain joins TRBV19 and TRBJ2-3, with D uncertain. V was cut by 3 bases and J by 8 bases, with 12 bases left in between. Looked up from germline, CDR1 is LNHDA and CDR2 is SQIVND (reference sequence). This CDR3 comprises 13 residues. The CDR3 here is CASSIDWLGTQYF. CDR3 bases: TGTGCCAGTAGTATCGACTGGTTAGGTACGCAGTATTTT.

The rearrangement joins TRBV7-9 to TRBJ2-5; no firm D call. Trimming removed 1 base from V and 3 bases from J, with 12 bases in between. CDR1 and CDR2 from the germline V gene are SEHNR and FQNEAQ (reference sequence). CDR3 length equals 15 residues. The CDR3: CASSLDSGGEETQYF. The CDR3 DNA follows: TGTGCCAGCAGCTTAGACTCGGGTGGCGAAGAGACCCAGTACTTC.

The rearrangement joins TRBV6-5 to TRBJ2-3; D is unclear. CDR1 is MNHEY, CDR2 SVGAGI, per germline. The CDR3 sequence is 11 residues long. The germline V and J ends were trimmed by 4 bases and 5 bases, with 4 bases remaining between them. As DNA, the CDR3 is TGTGCCAGCAGTTTAAAAGATACGCAGTATTTT. Encoded protein: CASSLKDTQYF.

V usage is TRBV6-5 and J usage is TRBJ1-5; D possibly corresponds to TRBD1 (6 bases). CDR1 MNHEY and CDR2 SVGAGI come from the germline V gene. V was cut by 6 bases and J by 6 bases, with 18 bases left in between. The CDR3 sequence is 15 residues long. The CDR3 reads CASRREGGVGQPQHF. CDR3 DNA sequence: TGTGCCAGCAGGAGGGAGGGGGGAGTTGGTCAGCCCCAGCATTTT.

This chain links TRBV12-5 with TRBJ2-1; weak D call: TRBD1 (5 bases). The CDR3 totals 15 residues. In germline, CDR1 is LGHNT, CDR2 FRNRAP. Trimming cost V 5 bases and J 3 bases, with 14 bases left between them. The CDR3 region is CASGPEGALYNEQFF. In DNA form, the CDR3 reads TGTGCTAGTGGTCCAGAAGGGGCCCTCTACAATGAGCAGTTCTTC.

J is TRBJ1-4 and V is TRBV2, with D tentatively TRBD1 (5 bases). V was pared by 6 bases and J by 3 bases, with 14 bases between. The germline gives CDR1 SNHLY, CDR2 FYNNEI. The CDR3 is 15 amino acids. CDR3 in amino acids: CASSLDSRSNEKLFF. The DNA for the CDR3 is TGTGCCAGCAGCCTCGACAGTCGTTCTAATGAAAAACTGTTTTTT.

The chain carries TRBV12-5 and TRBJ1-1; D is perhaps TRBD1 (6 bases). Germline V CDR1 and CDR2: LGHNT, FRNRAP. V shed 6 bases and J shed 1 base, with 12 bases lying between them. This CDR3 region has 14 residues. The CDR3 nucleotides read TGTGCTAGTGGGCCGGACAGTCGGAACACTGAAGCTTTCTTT. Its protein is CASGPDSRNTEAFF.

The chain couples TRBV29-1 to TRBJ2-2; D is uncertain. CDR1 SQVTM and CDR2 ANQGSEA come from the germline V gene. This CDR3 has 15 residues. Trimming took off 0 bases at V and 4 bases at J, with 12 bases between the two ends. The CDR3 DNA reads as TGCAGCGTTGAAGATATCGGTCCCCCCACCGGGGAGCTGTTTTTT. It specifies CSVEDIGPPTGELFF.

The chain recombines TRBV10-3 with TRBJ1-2, with D uncertain. Germline values: CDR1 ENHRY, CDR2 SYGVKD. The CDR3 has 12 amino acids. V was shortened by 3 bases and J by 8 bases, with 10 bases between the two germline ends. The CDR3 DNA follows: TGTGCCATCAGTGATGTCGGGGAGGGCTACACCTTC. Residues: CAISDVGEGYTF.

This clone was counted many times. V and J are TRBV6-2 or TRBV6-3 and TRBJ1-2; weak D call: TRBD1 (6 bases). Germline CDR1 reads MNHEY; CDR2 reads SVGEGT. The CDR3 covers 15 residues. The V end was cut by 2 bases, the J end by 2 bases, with 12 bases between. The CDR3 loop reads CASSYVTGVNYGYTF. In DNA form, the CDR3 reads TGTGCCAGCAGTTACGTGACAGGAGTAAACTATGGCTACACCTTC.

V is TRBV28 and J is TRBJ1-1; D unclear. V was shortened by 4 bases and J by 4 bases, with 16 bases between the two germline ends. CDR3 length: 15 amino acids. The germline V gene encodes CDR1 MDHEN and CDR2 SYDVKM. The CDR3 bases are TGTGCCAGCAGTTCGGTCAGAGGTTTAGGCACTGAAGCTTTCTTT. Residues: CASSSVRGLGTEAFF.

In its sample, this clone was seen once. The chain couples TRBV29-1 to TRBJ1-1; 7 positions agree with TRBD1. With 0 bases clipped from V and 1 base from J, the junction kept 5 bases outside the gene matches. CDR3 length: 15 residues. The germline gives CDR1 SQVTM, CDR2 ANQGSEA. The CDR3 reads CSVEEARTGNTEAFF. In DNA, the CDR3 is TGCAGCGTTGAAGAGGCAAGGACAGGGAACACTGAAGCTTTCTTT.

V and J are TRBV7-9 and TRBJ1-2; D remains unclear. CDR3 length: 12 residues. Trimming took 8 bases from V and 4 from J, leaving 11 bases between them. CDR1 and CDR2 (germline): SEHNR, FQNEAQ (reference sequence). Here the CDR3 reads CASAEEIYGYTF. The CDR3 DNA is TGTGCCAGCGCAGAAGAAATCTATGGCTACACCTTC.

The V call is TRBV12-3 or TRBV12-4, the J call TRBJ1-1; D is uncertain. The CDR3 totals 12 residues. V lost 4 bases and J lost 5, with 8 bases in between. The CDR3 loop is CASSYSLTEAFF. The CDR3, as DNA: TGTGCCAGCAGTTATAGCTTGACTGAAGCTTTCTTT.

The V and J genes are TRBV2 and TRBJ2-7; 12 bases map to TRBD2. The length of the CDR3 is 13 residues. V lost 6 bases and J lost 4; bases outside the gene matches: 1. CDR1 and CDR2 (germline): SNHLY, FYNNEI. The CDR3: CASSTSGGYEQYF. DNA for the CDR3: TGTGCCAGCAGCACTAGCGGGGGGTACGAGCAGTACTTC.

This clone appeared a few times. In DNA form, the CDR3 reads TGTGCCAGCAGCCTCGGACAGGGGTTCCGCAATGAGCAGTTCTTC. The encoded protein is CASSLGQGFRNEQFF. V gene TRBV7-9 combines with J gene TRBJ2-1; 9 bases agree with TRBD1. The CDR3 is 15 residues long. CDR1 and CDR2 from the germline V gene are SEHNR and FQNEAQ (reference sequence). With 5 bases clipped from V and 6 bases from J, the junction kept 8 bases outside the gene matches.

This sequence joins TRBV7-9 and TRBJ2-2, with 8 bases that match TRBD2. Trimming took 1 base from V and 6 from J; bases not matched to a gene: 7. CDR1 is SEHNR, CDR2 FQNEAQ, per germline (reference sequence). This CDR3 is 16 amino acids long. The DNA for the CDR3 is TGTGCCAGCAGCTTAGGTCCAGGACTAGCTCCCGGGGAGCTGTTTTTT. Protein product: CASSLGPGLAPGELFF. The whole variable domain, filled in from reference TRBV7-9 and TRBJ2-2, reads DTGVSQNPRHKITKRGQNVTFRCDPISEHNRLYWYRQTLGQGPEFLTYFQNEAQLEKSRLLSDRFSAERPKGSFSTLEIQRTEQGDSAMYLCASSLGPGLAPGELFFGEGSRLTVL.

This clone was observed a single time. The rearrangement joins TRBV5-1 to TRBJ1-2, with D perhaps matching TRBD1 (6 bases). CDR1 is SGHRS and CDR2 is YFSETQ in the germline V gene. CDR3 length equals 14 residues. Trimming cost V 0 bases and J 2 bases, with 8 bases left between them. CDR3 residues: CASSLGQDNYGYTF. The CDR3 bases are TGCGCCAGCAGCTTGGGACAGGACAACTATGGCTACACCTTC.

This clone showed up just a few times. V is TRBV12-3 or TRBV12-4 and J is TRBJ1-3; possibly TRBD1 for D (5 bases). This CDR3 has 13 residues. The V and J ends lost 5 bases and 4 bases respectively, with 9 bases between them. The CDR3 DNA reads TGTGCCAGCAGTCCCGGGGGGGGAAACACCATATATTTT. It specifies CASSPGGGNTIYF.

The chain is built from TRBV19 and TRBJ1-1; D is uncertain. Germline CDR1 reads LNHDA; CDR2 reads SQIVND (reference sequence). The CDR3 has 15 residues. With 4 bases removed from V and 2 bases from J, the gap between germline ends came to 14 bases. The CDR3: CASSTRNTRNTEAFF. The CDR3 DNA follows: TGTGCCAGTAGTACCCGTAACACAAGAAACACTGAAGCTTTCTTT.